The clone carrying this T cell receptor (beta chain) was observed at least ten times. The antigen remains unidentified. The record originates from a study of cytomegalovirus exposure and HLA in healthy donors. Findings and limits, study-wide: A later analysis associated roughly 15,000 TCR beta sequences with HLA alleles at a 0.05 false discovery rate.

60 Vbeta and 13 Jbeta primers were used in PCR. Libraries were prepared by immunoSEQ multiplex PCR; TCRdb keeps only in-frame clonotypes and omits some of them. The sample lists around 150,000 clones; over 80% were seen once. CDR1 MRHNA and CDR2 SNTAGT come from the germline V gene. The trim removed 6 bases at V and 5 bases at J, leaving 4 bases unmatched. CDR3 length: 14 residues. The source is a male donor in good health and CMV-seronegative. What was sequenced was PBMCs. The chain joins TRBV6-4 to TRBJ2-2; TRBD2 matches 9 bases. CDR3 amino acids: CASSQAGGTGELFF. CDR3 nucleotides: TGTGCCAGCAGCCAAGCGGGGGGAACCGGGGAGCTGTTTTTT.